This entry concerns a single TCR beta chain. The data stem from a study of blood T cell repertoires in COVID-19. Study at large: The origin of the acute and convalescent COVID-19 samples was the United States, Italy and Spain. Sources were T cells, B-cell-depleted T cells, or PBMCs; the material itself was cDNA or gDNA.

As originally analysed: The assay estimated nucleated cells by amplifying reference gene primers. The assay was immunoSEQ multiplex PCR, and TCRdb's table has in-frame clones only and misses some. D and trimming come from the DNA, and the V and J calls and clone size come from that table. The sample records around 80,000 clones, about 83% being singletons. CDR3 length: 12 residues. Unmatched junction bases numbered 2, after V lost 4 bases and J lost 4 bases. Germline loops: CDR1 SQVTM, CDR2 ANQGSEA. The sample taken for sequencing was peripheral blood. V and J are TRBV29-1 and TRBJ2-7, with 9 bases identical to TRBD1. The TCR sequence derives from a human donor in a cohort sampled during active COVID-19. The CDR3 region has the DNA TGCAGCGTTGGCGGACAGGGGTACGAGCAGTACTTC. This sequence encodes CSVGGQGYEQYF.